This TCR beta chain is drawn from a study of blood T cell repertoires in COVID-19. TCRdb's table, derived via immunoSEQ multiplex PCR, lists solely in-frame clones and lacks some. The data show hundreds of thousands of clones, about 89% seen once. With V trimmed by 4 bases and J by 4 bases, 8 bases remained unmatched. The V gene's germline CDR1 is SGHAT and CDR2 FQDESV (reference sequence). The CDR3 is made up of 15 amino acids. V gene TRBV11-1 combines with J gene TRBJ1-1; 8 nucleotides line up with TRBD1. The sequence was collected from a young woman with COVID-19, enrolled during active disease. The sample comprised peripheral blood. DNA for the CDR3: TGTGCCAGCAGCTCACGCTTTCAGGGGGCCACTGAAGCTTTCTTT. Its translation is CASSSRFQGATEAFF.